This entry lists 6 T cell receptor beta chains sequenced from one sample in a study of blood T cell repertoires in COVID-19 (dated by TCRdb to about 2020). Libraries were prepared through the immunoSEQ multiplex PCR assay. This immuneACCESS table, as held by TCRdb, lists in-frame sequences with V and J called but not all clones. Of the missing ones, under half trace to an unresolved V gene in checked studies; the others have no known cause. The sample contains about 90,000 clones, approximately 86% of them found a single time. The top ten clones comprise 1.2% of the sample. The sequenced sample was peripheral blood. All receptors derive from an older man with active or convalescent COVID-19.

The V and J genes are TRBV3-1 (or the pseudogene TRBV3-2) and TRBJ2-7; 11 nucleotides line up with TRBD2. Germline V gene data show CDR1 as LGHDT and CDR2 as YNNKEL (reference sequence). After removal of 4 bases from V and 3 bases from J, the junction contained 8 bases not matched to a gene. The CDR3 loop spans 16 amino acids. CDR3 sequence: CASSPGTSGIYYEQYF. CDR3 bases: TGTGCCAGCAGCCCCGGGACTAGCGGAATCTACTACGAGCAGTACTTC.

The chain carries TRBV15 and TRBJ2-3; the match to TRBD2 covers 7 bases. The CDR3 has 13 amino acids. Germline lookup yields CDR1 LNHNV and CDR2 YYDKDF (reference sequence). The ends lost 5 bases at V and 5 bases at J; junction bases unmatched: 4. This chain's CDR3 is CATSWRGRDTQYF. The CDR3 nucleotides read TGTGCCACCAGCTGGCGCGGGAGAGATACGCAGTATTTT.

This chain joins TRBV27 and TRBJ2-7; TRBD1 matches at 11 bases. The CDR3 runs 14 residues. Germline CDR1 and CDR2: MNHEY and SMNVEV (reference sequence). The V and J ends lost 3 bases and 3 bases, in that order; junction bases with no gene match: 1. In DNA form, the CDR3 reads TGTGCCAGCAGTTTGGGACAGGGGGTCTACGAGCAGTACTTC. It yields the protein CASSLGQGVYEQYF.

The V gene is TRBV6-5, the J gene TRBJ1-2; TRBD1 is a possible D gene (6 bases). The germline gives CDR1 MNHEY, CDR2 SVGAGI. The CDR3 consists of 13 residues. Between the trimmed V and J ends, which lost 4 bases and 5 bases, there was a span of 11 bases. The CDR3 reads CASSSSTGYGYTF. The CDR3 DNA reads TGTGCCAGCAGTTCATCTACAGGGTATGGCTACACCTTC.

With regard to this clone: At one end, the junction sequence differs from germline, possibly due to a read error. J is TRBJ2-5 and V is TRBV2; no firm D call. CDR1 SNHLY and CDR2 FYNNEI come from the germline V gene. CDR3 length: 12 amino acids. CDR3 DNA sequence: TGTGCCAGCATGCCATACCAGGAGACCCAGTACTTC. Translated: CASMPYQETQYF.

CDR3 bases: TGTGCCAGCAGCCCCAGCGGGAGTTCTTATGAGCAGTTCTTC. It specifies CASSPSGSSYEQFF. The chain employs TRBV7-2 and TRBJ2-1, with TRBD2 matching over 8 bases. CDR3 length equals 14 residues. In germline, CDR1 is SGHTA, CDR2 FQGNSA. J lost 8 bases, V lost 5 bases, and 8 bases had no gene match.